The 7 T cell receptor beta chains below were found in one sample sequenced in a study of tumor-infiltrating lymphocytes in oesophageal squamous cell carcinoma. MiXCR, run by TCRdb on the PCR reads, gives a single entry per CDR3 protein. Counted here are some 20,000 distinct CDR3 sequences, approximately 46% occurring once; the ten biggest clones make up around 30%. The sample comprised normal esophageal tissue next to the tumor. These receptors all stem from a female donor with esophageal squamous cell carcinoma.

In this sample, this clonotype is large. The chain employs TRBV7-2 and TRBJ2-1; tentatively, D is TRBD2 (5 bases). The CDR3 is 16 amino acids. The V and J ends lost 2 bases and 4 bases respectively, with 15 bases between them. Germline lookup yields CDR1 SGHTA and CDR2 FQGNSA. The CDR3 coding sequence is TGTGCCAGCAGCTTACTAGGGCACGGCGGGTACAATGAGCAGTTCTTC. Encoded protein: CASSLLGHGGYNEQFF. The full variable domain, with the rest looked up from reference TRBV7-2 and TRBJ2-1, is GAGVSQSPSNKVTEKGKDVELRCDPISGHTALYWYRQSLGQGLEFLIYFQGNSAPDKSGLPSDRFSAERTGGSVSTLTIQRTQQEDSAVYLCASSLLGHGGYNEQFFGPGTRLTVL.

This clonotype is categorized as medium-sized (0.01 to 0.1%). The rearrangement uses TRBV7-9 and TRBJ2-3; D ambiguous. With 5 bases removed from V and 4 bases from J, the gap between germline ends came to 7 bases. This CDR3 has 12 amino acids. Germline CDR1 and CDR2: SEHNR and FQNEAQ (reference sequence). DNA for the CDR3: TGTGCCAGCAGCCTCGGACCAGATACGCAGTATTTT. Its translation: CASSLGPDTQYF.

By share of the sample, this clonotype is medium-sized (0.01 to 0.1%). V and J are TRBV7-3 and TRBJ2-7, with 7 bases that match TRBD1. The germline V gene encodes CDR1 SGHTA and CDR2 FQGTGA. V dropped 1 base and J dropped 3; count of bases not matched to a gene: 0. CDR3 size: 13 residues. CDR3 DNA sequence: TGTGCCAGCAGCTTAAGGGACAGCTACGAGCAGTACTTC. Translation gives CASSLRDSYEQYF.

By proportion, this clonotype is medium-sized. The genes are TRBV10-3 and TRBJ2-7; 9 bases fit TRBD1. The junction had 8 bases not matched to a gene; V was cut back by 6 bases and J by 5 bases. The CDR3 totals 14 residues. Germline-derived CDR1 and CDR2 are ENHRY and SYGVKD. The CDR3 DNA reads as TGTGCCATCAGGCTGGATGGGACAGGGAACGAGCAGTACTTC. This sequence encodes CAIRLDGTGNEQYF.

The V and J genes are TRBV6-1 and TRBJ2-3, with 9 bases fitting TRBD2. The DNA matches TRBJ2-7 better at its end, which makes the J call doubtful. The CDR3 has 15 amino acids. Germline V gene data show CDR1 as MNHNS and CDR2 as SASEGT. CDR3 protein: CASSDSGGFAYEQYF. DNA for the CDR3: TGTGCCAGCAGTGACAGCGGGGGGTTCGCCTACGAGCAGTACTTC.

The chain couples TRBV11-2 to TRBJ2-4; 7 bases align to TRBD2. TRBJ2-5 matches the DNA end more closely, so the J call is doubtful. The CDR3 totals 16 residues. Per the germline V gene, CDR1 is SGHAT and CDR2 is FQNNGV. CDR3 sequence: CASSLDRGREGETQYF. CDR3 coding DNA: TGTGCCAGCAGCTTAGATAGGGGCAGGGAGGGGGAGACCCAGTACTTC.

This clonotype was seen a handful of times. The chain joins TRBV19 to TRBJ2-7, with TRBD2 identical over 7 bases. The germline V gene encodes CDR1 LNHDA and CDR2 SQIVND (reference sequence). The CDR3 length is 16 residues. After removal of 5 bases from V and 6 bases from J, the junction contained 16 bases not matched to a gene. The CDR3 DNA follows: TGTGCCAGTAGTTCTCCCGGCGGGGCGGGAGTTTCCGAGCAGTACTTC. It encodes CASSSPGGAGVSEQYF.